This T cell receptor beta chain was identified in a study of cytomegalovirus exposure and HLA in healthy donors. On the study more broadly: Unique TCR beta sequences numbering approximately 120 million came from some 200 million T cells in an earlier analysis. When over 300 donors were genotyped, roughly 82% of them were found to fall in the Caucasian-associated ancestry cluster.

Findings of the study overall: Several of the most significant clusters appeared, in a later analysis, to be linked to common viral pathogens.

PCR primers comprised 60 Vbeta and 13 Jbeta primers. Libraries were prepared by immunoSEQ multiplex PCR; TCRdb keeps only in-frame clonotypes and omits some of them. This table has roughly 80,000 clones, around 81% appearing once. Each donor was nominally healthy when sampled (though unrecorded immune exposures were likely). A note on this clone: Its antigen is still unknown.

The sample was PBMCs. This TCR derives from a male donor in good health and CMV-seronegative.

Here the CDR3 reads CASGQGSEQFF. The CDR3 DNA reads as TGTGCCAGCGGACAGGGATCCGAGCAGTTCTTC. V gene TRBV6-1 combines with J gene TRBJ2-1; 8 bases line up with TRBD1. The CDR3 runs 11 residues. Germline V gene lookup returns CDR1 MNHNS and CDR2 SASEGT. J was trimmed by 10 bases and V by 8 bases; bases with no gene match: 4.